Sequencing of this TCR beta chain was carried out in a study of T cells in localized non-small cell lung cancer. With regard to this clone: The target antigen is unknown.

Clones were read by immunoSEQ multiplex PCR, and TCRdb kept only the in-frame ones, dropping some. The table shows some 19,000 clones, with roughly 80% occurring only once. Findings of the study overall: Owing to sequencing of a solitary tumor region, heterogeneity cannot be discounted. The highest T cell clonality was in uninvolved adjacent lung, above tumor. A median roughly 50 of the top 100 tumor clones appeared in adjacent lung.

This CDR3 spans 16 amino acids. V shed 5 bases and J shed 0 bases, with 14 bases lying between them. CDR1 KGHSH and CDR2 LQKENI come from the germline V gene. The material was peripheral blood, obtained before any cancer treatment. This sequence originates from a man between 35 and 75 years old with stage I lung adenocarcinoma. The chain has TRBV18 and TRBJ1-3; no reliable D call. The CDR3 nucleotides read TGTGCCAGCTCATCCTCGTCAAGTTACTCTGGAAACACCATATATTTT. This sequence encodes CASSSSSSYSGNTIYF. The complete variable domain, with remaining parts taken from reference TRBV18 and TRBJ1-3, reads NAGVMQNPRHLVRRRGQEARLRCSPMKGHSHVYWYRQLPEEGLKFMVYLQKENIIDESGMPKERFSAEFPKEGPSILRIQQVVRGDSAAYFCASSSSSSYSGNTIYFGEGSWLTVV.